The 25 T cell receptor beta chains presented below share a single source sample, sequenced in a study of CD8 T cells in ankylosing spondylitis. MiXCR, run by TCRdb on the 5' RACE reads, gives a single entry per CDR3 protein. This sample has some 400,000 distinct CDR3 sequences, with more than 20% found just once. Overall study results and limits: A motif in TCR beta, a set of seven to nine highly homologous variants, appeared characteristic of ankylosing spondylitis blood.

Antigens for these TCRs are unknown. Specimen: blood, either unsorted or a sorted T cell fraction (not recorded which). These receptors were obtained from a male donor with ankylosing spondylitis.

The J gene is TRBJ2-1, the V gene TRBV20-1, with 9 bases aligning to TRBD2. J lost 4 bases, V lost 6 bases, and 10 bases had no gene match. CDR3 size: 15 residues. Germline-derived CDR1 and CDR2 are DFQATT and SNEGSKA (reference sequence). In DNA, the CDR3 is TGCAGTGCCGACGAGACTAGCGGAGGATACAATGAGCAGTTCTTC. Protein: CSADETSGGYNEQFF.

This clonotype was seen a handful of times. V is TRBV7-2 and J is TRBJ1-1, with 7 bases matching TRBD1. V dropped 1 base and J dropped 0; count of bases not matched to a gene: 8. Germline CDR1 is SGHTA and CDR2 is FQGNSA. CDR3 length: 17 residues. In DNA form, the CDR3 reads TGTGCCAGCAGCTTAGGTCGTTTGGGACAGATGAACACTGAAGCTTTCTTT. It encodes CASSLGRLGQMNTEAFF.

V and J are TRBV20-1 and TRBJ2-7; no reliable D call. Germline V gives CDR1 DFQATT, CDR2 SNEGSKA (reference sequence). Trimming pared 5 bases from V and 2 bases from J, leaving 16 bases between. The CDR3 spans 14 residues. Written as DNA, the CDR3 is TGCAGTGCTCGGACCTACGATGTGCCCTACGAGCAGTACTTC. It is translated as CSARTYDVPYEQYF.

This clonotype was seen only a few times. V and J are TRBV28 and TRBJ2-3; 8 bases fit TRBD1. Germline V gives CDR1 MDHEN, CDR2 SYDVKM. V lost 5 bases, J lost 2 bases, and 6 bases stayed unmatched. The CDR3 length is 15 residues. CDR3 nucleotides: TGTGCCAGCAGTGACGGACAGGGCTTCACAGATACGCAGTATTTT. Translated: CASSDGQGFTDTQYF.

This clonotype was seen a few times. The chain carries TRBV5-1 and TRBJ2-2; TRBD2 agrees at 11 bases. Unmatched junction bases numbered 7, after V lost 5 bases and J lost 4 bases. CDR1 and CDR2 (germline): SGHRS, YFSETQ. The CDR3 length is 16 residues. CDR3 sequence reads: CASRTGTSGATGELFF. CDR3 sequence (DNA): TGCGCCAGCAGAACCGGGACTAGCGGCGCCACCGGGGAGCTGTTTTTT.

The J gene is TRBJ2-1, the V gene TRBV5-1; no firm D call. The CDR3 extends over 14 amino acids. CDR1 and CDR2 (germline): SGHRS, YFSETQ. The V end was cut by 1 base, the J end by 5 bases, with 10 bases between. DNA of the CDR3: TGCGCCAGCAGCTTGTCCCCGACCAACAATGAGCAGTTCTTC. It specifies CASSLSPTNNEQFF.

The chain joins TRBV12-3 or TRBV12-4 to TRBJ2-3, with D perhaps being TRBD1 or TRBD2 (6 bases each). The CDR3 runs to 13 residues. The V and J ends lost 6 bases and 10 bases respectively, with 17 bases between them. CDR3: CASRGSSGAAQYF. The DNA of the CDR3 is TGTGCCAGCAGAGGGTCCTCGGGGGCGGCGCAGTATTTT.

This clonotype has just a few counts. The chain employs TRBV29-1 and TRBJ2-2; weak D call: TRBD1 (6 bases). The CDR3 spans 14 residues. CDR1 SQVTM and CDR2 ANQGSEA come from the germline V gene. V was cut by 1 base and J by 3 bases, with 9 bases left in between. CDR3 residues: CSVEVHRDTGELFF. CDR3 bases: TGCAGCGTTGAAGTACACAGGGACACCGGGGAGCTGTTTTTT.

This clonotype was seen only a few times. The chain's CDR3 is CASSLLVQAGADTQYF. In DNA, the CDR3 is TGCGCCAGCAGCTTGTTGGTACAGGCAGGGGCTGATACGCAGTATTTT. The chain carries TRBV5-1 and TRBJ2-3; possibly TRBD1 for D (6 bases). Per the germline V gene, CDR1 is SGHRS and CDR2 is YFSETQ. The CDR3 contains 16 residues. Trimming shortened V by 1 base and J by 6 bases, and 18 bases separated the two germline ends.

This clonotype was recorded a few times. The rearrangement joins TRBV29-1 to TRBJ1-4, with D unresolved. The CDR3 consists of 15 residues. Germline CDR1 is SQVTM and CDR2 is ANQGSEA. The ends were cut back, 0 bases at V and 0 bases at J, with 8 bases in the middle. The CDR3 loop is CSVEEVGATNEKLFF. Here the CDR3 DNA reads TGCAGCGTTGAAGAAGTTGGGGCAACTAATGAAAAACTGTTTTTT.

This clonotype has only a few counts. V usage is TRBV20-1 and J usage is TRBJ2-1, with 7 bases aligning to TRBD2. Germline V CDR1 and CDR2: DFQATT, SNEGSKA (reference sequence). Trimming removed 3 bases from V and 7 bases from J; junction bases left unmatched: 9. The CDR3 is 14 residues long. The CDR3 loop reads CSARGGLGSNEQFF. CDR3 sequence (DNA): TGCAGTGCTAGGGGTGGACTAGGATCAAATGAGCAGTTCTTC.

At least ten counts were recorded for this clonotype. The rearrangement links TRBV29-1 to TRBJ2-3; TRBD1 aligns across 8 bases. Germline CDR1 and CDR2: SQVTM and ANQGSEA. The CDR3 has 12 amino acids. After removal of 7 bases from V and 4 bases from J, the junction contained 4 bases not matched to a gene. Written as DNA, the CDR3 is TGCAGCGAGACACAGGGGGCAGATACGCAGTATTTT. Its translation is CSETQGADTQYF.

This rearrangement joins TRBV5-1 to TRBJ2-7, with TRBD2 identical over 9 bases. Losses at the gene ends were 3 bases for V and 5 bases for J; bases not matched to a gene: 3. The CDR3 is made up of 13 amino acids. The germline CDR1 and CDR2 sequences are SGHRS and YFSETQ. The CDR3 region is CASSSAGGDEQYF. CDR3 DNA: TGCGCCAGCAGCTCCGCGGGGGGGGACGAGCAGTACTTC.

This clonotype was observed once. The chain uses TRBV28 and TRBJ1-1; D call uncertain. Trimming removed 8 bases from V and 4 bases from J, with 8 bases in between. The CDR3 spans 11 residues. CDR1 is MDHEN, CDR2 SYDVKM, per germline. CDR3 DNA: TGTGCCAGCCTTGGTGGCACTGAAGCTTTCTTT. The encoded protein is CASLGGTEAFF.

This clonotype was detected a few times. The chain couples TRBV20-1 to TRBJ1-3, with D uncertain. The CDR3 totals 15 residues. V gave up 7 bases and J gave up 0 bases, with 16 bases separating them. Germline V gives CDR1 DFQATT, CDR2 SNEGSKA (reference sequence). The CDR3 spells CSVPKGGNSGNTIYF. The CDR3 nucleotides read TGCAGTGTCCCGAAGGGCGGGAACTCTGGAAACACCATATATTTT.

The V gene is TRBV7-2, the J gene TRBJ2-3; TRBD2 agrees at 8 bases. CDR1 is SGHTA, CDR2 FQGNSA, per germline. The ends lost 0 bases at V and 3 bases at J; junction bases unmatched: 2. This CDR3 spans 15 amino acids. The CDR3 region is CASSLAGLVTDTQYF. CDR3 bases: TGTGCCAGCAGCTTAGCGGGACTAGTAACAGATACGCAGTATTTT.

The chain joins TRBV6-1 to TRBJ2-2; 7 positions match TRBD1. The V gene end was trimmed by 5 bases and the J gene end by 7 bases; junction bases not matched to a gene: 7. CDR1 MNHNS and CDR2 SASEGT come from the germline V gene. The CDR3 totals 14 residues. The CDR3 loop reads CASSLDRESGELFF. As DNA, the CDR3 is TGTGCCAGCAGTCTAGACAGGGAGAGCGGGGAGCTGTTTTTT.

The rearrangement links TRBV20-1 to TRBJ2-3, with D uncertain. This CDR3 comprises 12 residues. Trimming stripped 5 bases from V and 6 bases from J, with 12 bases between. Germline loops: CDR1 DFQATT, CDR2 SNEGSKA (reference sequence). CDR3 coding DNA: TGCAGTGCTCTGAGTGGGGTTGATACGCAGTATTTT. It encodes CSALSGVDTQYF.

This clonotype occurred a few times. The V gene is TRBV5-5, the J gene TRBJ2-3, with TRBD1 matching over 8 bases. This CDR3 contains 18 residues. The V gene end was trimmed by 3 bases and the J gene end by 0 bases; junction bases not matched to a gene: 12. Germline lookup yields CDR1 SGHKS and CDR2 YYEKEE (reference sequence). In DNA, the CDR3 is TGTGCCAGCAGCTATGGCCCCATCACAGGGGGTAGCACAGATACGCAGTATTTT. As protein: CASSYGPITGGSTDTQYF.

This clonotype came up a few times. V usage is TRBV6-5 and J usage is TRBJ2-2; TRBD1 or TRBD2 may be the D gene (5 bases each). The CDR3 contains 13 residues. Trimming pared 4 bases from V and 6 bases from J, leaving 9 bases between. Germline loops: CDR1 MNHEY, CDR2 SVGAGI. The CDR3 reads CASSSRGSGELFF. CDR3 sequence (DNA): TGTGCCAGCAGTTCGAGGGGTTCCGGGGAGCTGTTTTTT.

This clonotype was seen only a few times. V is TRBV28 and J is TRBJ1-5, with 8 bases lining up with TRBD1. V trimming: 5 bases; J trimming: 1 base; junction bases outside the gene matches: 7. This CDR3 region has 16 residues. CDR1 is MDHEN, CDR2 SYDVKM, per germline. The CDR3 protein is CASSHQGALSNQPQHF. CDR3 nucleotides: TGTGCCAGCAGTCATCAGGGGGCTTTAAGCAATCAGCCCCAGCATTTT.

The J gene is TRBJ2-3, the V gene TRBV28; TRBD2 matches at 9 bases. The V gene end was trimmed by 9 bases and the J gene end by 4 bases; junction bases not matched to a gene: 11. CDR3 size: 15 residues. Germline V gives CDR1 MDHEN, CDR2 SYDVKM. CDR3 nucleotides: TGTGCCAGTCGGCCGGGCGGGAGGGCCCCAGATACGCAGTATTTT. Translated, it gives CASRPGGRAPDTQYF.

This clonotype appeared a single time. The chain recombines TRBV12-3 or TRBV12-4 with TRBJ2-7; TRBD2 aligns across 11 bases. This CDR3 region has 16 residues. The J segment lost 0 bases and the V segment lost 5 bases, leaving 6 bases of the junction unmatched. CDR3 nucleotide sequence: TGTGCCAGCAGTATCGGGACTAGCGGAGTCTCCTACGAGCAGTACTTC. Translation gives CASSIGTSGVSYEQYF.

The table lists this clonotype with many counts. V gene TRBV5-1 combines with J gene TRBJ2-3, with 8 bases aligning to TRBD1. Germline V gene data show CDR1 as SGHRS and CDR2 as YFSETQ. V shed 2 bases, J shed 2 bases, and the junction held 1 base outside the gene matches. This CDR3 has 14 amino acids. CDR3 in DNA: TGCGCCAGCAGCTTCCAGGGGGCCACAGATACGCAGTATTTT. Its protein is CASSFQGATDTQYF.

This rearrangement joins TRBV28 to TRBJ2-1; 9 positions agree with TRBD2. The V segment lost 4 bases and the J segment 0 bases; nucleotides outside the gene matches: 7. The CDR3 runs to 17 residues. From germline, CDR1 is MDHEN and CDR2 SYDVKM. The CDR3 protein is CASSYPASGNSYNEQFF. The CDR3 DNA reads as TGTGCCAGCAGTTACCCGGCTAGCGGGAACTCCTACAATGAGCAGTTCTTC.